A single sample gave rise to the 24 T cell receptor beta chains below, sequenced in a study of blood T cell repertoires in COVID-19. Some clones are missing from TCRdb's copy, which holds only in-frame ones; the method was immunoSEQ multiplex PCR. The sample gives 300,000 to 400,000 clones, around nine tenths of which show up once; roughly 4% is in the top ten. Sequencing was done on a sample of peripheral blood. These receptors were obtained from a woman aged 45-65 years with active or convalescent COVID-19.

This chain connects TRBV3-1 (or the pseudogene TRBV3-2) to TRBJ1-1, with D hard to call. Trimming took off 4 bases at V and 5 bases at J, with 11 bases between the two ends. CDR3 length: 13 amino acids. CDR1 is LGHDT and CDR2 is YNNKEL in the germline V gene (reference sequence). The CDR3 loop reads CASSPYGETEAFF. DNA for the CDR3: TGTGCCAGCAGCCCTTACGGGGAAACTGAAGCTTTCTTT.

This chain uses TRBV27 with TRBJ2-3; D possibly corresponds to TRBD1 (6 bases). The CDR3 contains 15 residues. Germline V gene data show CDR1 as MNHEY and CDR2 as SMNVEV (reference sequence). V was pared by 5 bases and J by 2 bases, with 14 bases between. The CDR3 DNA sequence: TGTGCCAGCAGTCCACCGGGACATAACACAGATACGCAGTATTTT. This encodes CASSPPGHNTDTQYF.

DNA of the CDR3: TGTGCCAGTAGGGCATTTAGCACAGATACGCAGTATTTT. Amino acids: CASRAFSTDTQYF. The chain is built from TRBV19 and TRBJ2-3; D ambiguous. The CDR3 has 13 residues. In germline, CDR1 is LNHDA, CDR2 SQIVND (reference sequence). V lost 6 bases to trimming and J lost 0 bases, with 7 bases between them.

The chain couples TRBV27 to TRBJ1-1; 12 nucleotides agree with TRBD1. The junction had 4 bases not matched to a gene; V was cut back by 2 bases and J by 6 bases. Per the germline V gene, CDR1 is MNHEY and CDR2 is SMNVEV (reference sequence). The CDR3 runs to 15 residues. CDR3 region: CASSLGTGGLAEAFF. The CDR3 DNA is TGTGCCAGCAGTTTAGGGACAGGGGGCTTGGCTGAAGCTTTCTTT.

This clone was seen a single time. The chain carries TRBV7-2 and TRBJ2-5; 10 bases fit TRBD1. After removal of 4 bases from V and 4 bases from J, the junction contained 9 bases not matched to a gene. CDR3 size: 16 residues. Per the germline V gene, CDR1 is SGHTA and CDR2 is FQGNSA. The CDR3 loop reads CASSYRGTGAGETQYF. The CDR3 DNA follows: TGTGCCAGCAGCTACCGAGGGACAGGGGCAGGAGAGACCCAGTACTTC.

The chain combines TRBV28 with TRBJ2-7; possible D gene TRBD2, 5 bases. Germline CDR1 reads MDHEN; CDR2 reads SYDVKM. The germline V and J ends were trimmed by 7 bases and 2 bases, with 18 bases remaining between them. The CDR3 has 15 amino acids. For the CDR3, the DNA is TGTGCCAGCAATTCCGTTTCTGGACTCACCTACGAGCAGTACTTC. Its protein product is CASNSVSGLTYEQYF.

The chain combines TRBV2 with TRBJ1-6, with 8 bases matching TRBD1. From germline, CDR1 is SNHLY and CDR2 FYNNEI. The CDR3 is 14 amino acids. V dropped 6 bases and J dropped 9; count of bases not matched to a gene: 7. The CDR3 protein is CASREQGGGSPLHF. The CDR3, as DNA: TGTGCCAGCAGGGAACAGGGGGGAGGTTCACCCCTCCACTTT.

The CDR3 reads CASSQAGTGFHEQYF. The CDR3 DNA follows: TGTGCCAGCAGCCAAGCCGGGACAGGGTTTCACGAGCAGTACTTC. This chain connects TRBV3-1 (or the pseudogene TRBV3-2) to TRBJ2-7, with 9 bases fitting TRBD1. This CDR3 region has 15 residues. In germline, CDR1 is LGHDT, CDR2 YNNKEL (reference sequence). Trimming at V came to 1 base and at J to 5 bases, leaving 6 bases not matched to a gene.

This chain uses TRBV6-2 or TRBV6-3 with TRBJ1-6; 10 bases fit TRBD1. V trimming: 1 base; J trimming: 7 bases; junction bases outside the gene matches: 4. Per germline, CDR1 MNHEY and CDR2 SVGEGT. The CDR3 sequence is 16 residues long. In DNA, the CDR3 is TGTGCCAGCAGTTACTTCCGGGACAGGGGAAATTCACCCCTCCACTTT. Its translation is CASSYFRDRGNSPLHF.

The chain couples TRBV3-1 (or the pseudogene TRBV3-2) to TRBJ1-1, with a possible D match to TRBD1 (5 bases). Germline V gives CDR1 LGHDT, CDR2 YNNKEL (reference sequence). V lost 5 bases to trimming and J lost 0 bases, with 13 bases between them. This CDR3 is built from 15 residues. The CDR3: CASSFRGGLNTEAFF. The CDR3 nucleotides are TGTGCCAGCAGCTTTAGGGGAGGCCTGAACACTGAAGCTTTCTTT.

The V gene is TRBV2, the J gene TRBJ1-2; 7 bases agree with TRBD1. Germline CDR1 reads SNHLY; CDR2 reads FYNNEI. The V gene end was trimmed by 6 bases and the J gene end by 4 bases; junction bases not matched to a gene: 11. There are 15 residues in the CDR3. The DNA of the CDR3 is TGTGCCAGCAGCAACGACGCACAGGGGTTCTATGGCTACACCTTC. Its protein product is CASSNDAQGFYGYTF.

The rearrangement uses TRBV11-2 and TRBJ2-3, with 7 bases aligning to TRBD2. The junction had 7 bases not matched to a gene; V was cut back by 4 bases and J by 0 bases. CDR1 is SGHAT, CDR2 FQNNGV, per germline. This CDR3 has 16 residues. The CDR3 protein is CASSSTAGSSTDTQYF. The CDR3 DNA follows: TGTGCCAGCAGCTCGACAGCGGGGTCTAGCACAGATACGCAGTATTTT.

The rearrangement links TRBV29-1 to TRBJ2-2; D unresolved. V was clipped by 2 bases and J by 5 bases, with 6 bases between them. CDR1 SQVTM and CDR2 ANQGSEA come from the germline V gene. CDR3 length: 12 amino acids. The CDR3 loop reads CSVESRTGELFF. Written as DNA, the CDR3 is TGCAGCGTTGAATCGAGAACCGGGGAGCTGTTTTTT.

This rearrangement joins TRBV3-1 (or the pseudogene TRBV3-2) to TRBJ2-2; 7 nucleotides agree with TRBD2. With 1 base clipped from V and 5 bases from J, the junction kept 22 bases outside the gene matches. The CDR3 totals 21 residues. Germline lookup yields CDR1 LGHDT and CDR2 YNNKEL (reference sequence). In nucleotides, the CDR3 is TGTGCCAGCAGCCAAGGCGGGAAAATGGGGGGAGGGCCTTATGGGACCGGGGAGCTGTTTTTT. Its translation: CASSQGGKMGGGPYGTGELFF.

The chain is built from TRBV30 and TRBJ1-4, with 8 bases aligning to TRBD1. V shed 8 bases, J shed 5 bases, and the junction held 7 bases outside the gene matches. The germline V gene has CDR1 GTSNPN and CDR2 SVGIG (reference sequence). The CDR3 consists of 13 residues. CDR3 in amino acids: CATQTGVNEKLFF. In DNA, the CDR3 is TGTGCCACCCAGACAGGGGTAAATGAAAAACTGTTTTTT.

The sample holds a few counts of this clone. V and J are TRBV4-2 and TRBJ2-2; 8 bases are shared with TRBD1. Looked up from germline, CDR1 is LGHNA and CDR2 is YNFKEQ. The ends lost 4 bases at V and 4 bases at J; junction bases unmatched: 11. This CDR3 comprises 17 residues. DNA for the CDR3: TGTGCCAGCAGCCGCGGACAGGGACCCGCGGTCACCGGGGAGCTGTTTTTT. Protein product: CASSRGQGPAVTGELFF.

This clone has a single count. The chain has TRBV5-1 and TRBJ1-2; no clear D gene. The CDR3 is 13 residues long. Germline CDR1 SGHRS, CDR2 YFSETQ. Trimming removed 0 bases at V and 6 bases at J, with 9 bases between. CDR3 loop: CASSLAPQNGYTF. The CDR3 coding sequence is TGCGCCAGCAGCTTGGCCCCCCAGAATGGCTACACCTTC. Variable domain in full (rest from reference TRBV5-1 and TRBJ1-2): KAGVTQTPRYLIKTRGQQVTLSCSPISGHRSVSWYQQTPGQGLQFLFEYFSETQRNKGNFPGRFSGRQFSNSRSEMNVSTLELGDSALYLCASSLAPQNGYTFGSGTRLTVV.

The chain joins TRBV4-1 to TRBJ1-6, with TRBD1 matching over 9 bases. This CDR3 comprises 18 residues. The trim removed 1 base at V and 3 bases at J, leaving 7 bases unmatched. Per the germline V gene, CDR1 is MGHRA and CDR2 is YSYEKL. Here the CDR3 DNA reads TGCGCCAGCAGCCAAGTTCCGGGACAGGGTTACTATAATTCACCCCTCCACTTT. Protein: CASSQVPGQGYYNSPLHF.

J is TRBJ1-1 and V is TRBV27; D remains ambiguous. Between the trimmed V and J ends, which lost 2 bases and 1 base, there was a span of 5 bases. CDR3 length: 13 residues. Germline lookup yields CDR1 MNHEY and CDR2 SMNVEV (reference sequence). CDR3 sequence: CASSLVRNTEAFF. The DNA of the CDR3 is TGTGCCAGCAGTTTAGTTAGGAACACTGAAGCTTTCTTT.

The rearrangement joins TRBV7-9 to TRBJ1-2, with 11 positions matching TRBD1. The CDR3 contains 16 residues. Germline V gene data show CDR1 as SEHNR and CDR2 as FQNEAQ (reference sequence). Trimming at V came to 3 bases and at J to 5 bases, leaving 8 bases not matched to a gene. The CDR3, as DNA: TGTGCCAGCAGCTTTCACCGGGACAGGGGGATTTATGGCTACACCTTC. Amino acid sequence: CASSFHRDRGIYGYTF. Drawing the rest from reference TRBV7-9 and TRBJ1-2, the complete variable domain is DTGVSQNPRHKITKRGQNVTFRCDPISEHNRLYWYRQTLGQGPEFLTYFQNEAQLEKSRLLSDRFSAERPKGSFSTLEIQRTEQGDSAMYLCASSFHRDRGIYGYTFGSGTRLTVV.

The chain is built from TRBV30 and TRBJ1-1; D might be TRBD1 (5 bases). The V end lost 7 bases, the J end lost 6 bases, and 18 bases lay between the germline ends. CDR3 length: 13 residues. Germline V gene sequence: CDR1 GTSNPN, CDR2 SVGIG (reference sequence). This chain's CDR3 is CASHGGRASEAFF. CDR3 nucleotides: TGTGCCTCACACGGGGGGAGGGCGTCTGAAGCTTTCTTT.

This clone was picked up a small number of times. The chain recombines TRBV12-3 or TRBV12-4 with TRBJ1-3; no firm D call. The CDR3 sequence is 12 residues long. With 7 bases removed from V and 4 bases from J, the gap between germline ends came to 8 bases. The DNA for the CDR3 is TGTGCCAGCACCGCCGGGGGAAACACCATATATTTT. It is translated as CASTAGGNTIYF.

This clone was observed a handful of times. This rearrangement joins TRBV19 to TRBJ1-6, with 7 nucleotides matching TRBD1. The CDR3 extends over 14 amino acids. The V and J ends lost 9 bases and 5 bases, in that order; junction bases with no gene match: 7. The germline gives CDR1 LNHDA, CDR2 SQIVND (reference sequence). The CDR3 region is CASSQGVNNSPLHF. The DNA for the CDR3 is TGTGCCAGCAGTCAGGGGGTGAATAATTCACCCCTCCACTTT.

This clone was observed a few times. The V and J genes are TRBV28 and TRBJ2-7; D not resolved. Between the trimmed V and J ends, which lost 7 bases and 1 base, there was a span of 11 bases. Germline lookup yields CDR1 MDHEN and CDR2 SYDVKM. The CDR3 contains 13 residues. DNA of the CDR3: TGTGCCAGCACCTCTAGGAGTTCCTACGAGCAGTACTTC. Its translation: CASTSRSSYEQYF.